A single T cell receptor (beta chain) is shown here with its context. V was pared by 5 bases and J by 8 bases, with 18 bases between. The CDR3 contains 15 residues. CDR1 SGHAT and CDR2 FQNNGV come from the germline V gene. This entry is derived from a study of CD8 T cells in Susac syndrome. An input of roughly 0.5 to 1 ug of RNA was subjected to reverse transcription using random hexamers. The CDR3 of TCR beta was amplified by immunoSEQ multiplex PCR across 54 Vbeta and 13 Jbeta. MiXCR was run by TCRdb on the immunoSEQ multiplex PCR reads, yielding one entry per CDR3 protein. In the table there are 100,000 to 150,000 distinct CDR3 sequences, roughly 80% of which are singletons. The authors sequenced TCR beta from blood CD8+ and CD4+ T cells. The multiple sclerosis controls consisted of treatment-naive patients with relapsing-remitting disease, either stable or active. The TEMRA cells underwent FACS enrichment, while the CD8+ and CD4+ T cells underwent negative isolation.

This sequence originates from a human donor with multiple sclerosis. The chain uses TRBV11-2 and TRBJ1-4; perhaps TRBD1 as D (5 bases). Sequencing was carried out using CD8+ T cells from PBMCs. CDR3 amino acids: CASSPGQGGTEKLFF. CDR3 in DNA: TGTGCCAGCAGCCCGGGGCAGGGAGGAACGGAAAAACTGTTTTTT.